The clone carrying this T cell receptor beta chain was recorded only once. The sample belongs to a study of blood T cell repertoires in COVID-19. Background on the study: Specimens from acute and convalescent COVID-19 originated in the United States, Italy and Spain. From T cells, B-cell-depleted T cells, or PBMCs came the material, which was cDNA or gDNA.

As originally analysed: Reference gene primer amplification gave nucleated cell count estimates. Data came from immunoSEQ multiplex PCR; TCRdb stores just in-frame clones and leaves some out. V and J calls and clone size come straight from that table; D and trimming were deduced from the DNA. The sample includes around 400,000 clones, around 87% seen only once; the top ten take under 3%. Seattle-derived patients entered the study during active infection and were followed longitudinally. The TCR comes from a woman in her sixties with COVID-19, enrolled during active disease. The sequenced material came from peripheral blood.

The CDR3 loop reads CASSQGAKGNRDRETQYF. The CDR3 region has the DNA TGTGCCAGCAGCCAAGGAGCCAAAGGGAACAGGGATCGGGAGACCCAGTACTTC. V usage is TRBV3-1 (or the pseudogene TRBV3-2) and J usage is TRBJ2-5, with D possibly matching TRBD1 (6 bases). Germline lookup yields CDR1 LGHDT and CDR2 YNNKEL (reference sequence). The germline V and J ends were trimmed by 1 base and 5 bases, with 23 bases remaining between them. The length of the CDR3 is 18 residues.